These 7 T cell receptor beta chains share one sample of origin, sequenced in a study of CD8 T cell repertoires and HIV-1 epitope variants. Profiling relied on immunoSEQ multiplex PCR, and the TCRdb table lists in-frame clones only, not all of them. The sample lists around 5,300 clones, 50% to 70% occurring once. For these TCRs, the target antigens are not known. The specimen was cultured CD8+ T cells derived from PBMCs. All receptors come from a male donor with HIV.

The rearrangement uses TRBV28 and TRBJ1-1, with TRBD1 identical over 7 bases. The CDR3 length is 14 residues. Per the germline V gene, CDR1 is MDHEN and CDR2 is SYDVKM. The V segment lost 3 bases and the J segment 4 bases; nucleotides outside the gene matches: 5. The CDR3 here is CASSLGAGGTEAFF. The CDR3 coding sequence is TGTGCCAGCAGTTTGGGGGCAGGGGGCACTGAAGCTTTCTTT. Filled out from reference TRBV28 and TRBJ1-1, the complete variable domain reads DVKVTQSSRYLVKRTGEKVFLECVQDMDHENMFWYRQDPGLGLRLIYFSYDVKMKEKGDIPEGYSVSREKKERFSLILESASTNQTSMYLCASSLGAGGTEAFFGQGTRLTVV.

The chain is built from TRBV5-4 and TRBJ2-3, with D perhaps matching TRBD1 or TRBD2 (5 bases each). The length of the CDR3 is 14 residues. Trimming stripped 2 bases from V and 2 bases from J, with 9 bases between. Germline lookup yields CDR1 SGHNT and CDR2 YYREEE (reference sequence). This CDR3 reads CASSFGGATDTQYF. The CDR3 coding sequence is TGTGCCAGCAGCTTTGGGGGAGCCACAGATACGCAGTATTTT.

The chain combines TRBV28 with TRBJ1-6; D gene ambiguous. Deletions cut 3 bases from V and 0 bases from J, with 9 bases between. This CDR3 region has 16 residues. Looked up from germline, CDR1 is MDHEN and CDR2 is SYDVKM. CDR3 in DNA: TGTGCCAGCAGTTTCCTGATGAGCTCCTATAATTCACCCCTCCACTTT. It specifies CASSFLMSSYNSPLHF. Supplemented by reference TRBV28 and TRBJ1-6, the full variable domain reads DVKVTQSSRYLVKRTGEKVFLECVQDMDHENMFWYRQDPGLGLRLIYFSYDVKMKEKGDIPEGYSVSREKKERFSLILESASTNQTSMYLCASSFLMSSYNSPLHFGNGTRLTVT.

A few counts support this clone. The gene calls are TRBV11-2 and TRBJ1-2; D may be TRBD1 (6 bases). The V end lost 5 bases, the J end lost 5 bases, and 18 bases lay between the germline ends. This CDR3 is 15 amino acids long. Germline V lookup: CDR1 SGHAT, CDR2 FQNNGV. The DNA for the CDR3 is TGTGCCAGCAGCCCTCCAGGGGTTCAAACTTATGGCTACACCTTC. This gives the protein CASSPPGVQTYGYTF.

The genes are TRBV6-5 and TRBJ2-7; TRBD1 matches 9 bases. The V gene's germline CDR1 is MNHEY and CDR2 SVGAGI. Unmatched junction bases numbered 9, after V lost 2 bases and J lost 7 bases. The CDR3 contains 15 residues. The CDR3 loop is CASSYEGTGNGEQYF. The CDR3 coding sequence is TGTGCCAGCAGTTACGAAGGGACAGGGAATGGGGAGCAGTACTTC.

This chain connects TRBV28 to TRBJ2-1; D might be TRBD2 (6 bases). Trimming pared 2 bases from V and 4 bases from J, leaving 9 bases between. The CDR3 loop spans 14 amino acids. Per germline, CDR1 MDHEN and CDR2 SYDVKM. CDR3 amino acids: CASSLTSLYNEQFF. In DNA form, the CDR3 reads TGTGCCAGCAGTTTAACTAGCTTGTACAATGAGCAGTTCTTC.

The genes are TRBV7-9 and TRBJ1-2; perhaps TRBD1 as D (5 bases). The CDR3 consists of 13 residues. Germline CDR1 and CDR2: SEHNR and FQNEAQ (reference sequence). V lost 4 bases and J 3 bases, leaving 9 bases between the germline ends. The CDR3 DNA is TGTGCCAGCAGCTACTTGACAGACTATGGCTACACCTTC. Protein sequence: CASSYLTDYGYTF.